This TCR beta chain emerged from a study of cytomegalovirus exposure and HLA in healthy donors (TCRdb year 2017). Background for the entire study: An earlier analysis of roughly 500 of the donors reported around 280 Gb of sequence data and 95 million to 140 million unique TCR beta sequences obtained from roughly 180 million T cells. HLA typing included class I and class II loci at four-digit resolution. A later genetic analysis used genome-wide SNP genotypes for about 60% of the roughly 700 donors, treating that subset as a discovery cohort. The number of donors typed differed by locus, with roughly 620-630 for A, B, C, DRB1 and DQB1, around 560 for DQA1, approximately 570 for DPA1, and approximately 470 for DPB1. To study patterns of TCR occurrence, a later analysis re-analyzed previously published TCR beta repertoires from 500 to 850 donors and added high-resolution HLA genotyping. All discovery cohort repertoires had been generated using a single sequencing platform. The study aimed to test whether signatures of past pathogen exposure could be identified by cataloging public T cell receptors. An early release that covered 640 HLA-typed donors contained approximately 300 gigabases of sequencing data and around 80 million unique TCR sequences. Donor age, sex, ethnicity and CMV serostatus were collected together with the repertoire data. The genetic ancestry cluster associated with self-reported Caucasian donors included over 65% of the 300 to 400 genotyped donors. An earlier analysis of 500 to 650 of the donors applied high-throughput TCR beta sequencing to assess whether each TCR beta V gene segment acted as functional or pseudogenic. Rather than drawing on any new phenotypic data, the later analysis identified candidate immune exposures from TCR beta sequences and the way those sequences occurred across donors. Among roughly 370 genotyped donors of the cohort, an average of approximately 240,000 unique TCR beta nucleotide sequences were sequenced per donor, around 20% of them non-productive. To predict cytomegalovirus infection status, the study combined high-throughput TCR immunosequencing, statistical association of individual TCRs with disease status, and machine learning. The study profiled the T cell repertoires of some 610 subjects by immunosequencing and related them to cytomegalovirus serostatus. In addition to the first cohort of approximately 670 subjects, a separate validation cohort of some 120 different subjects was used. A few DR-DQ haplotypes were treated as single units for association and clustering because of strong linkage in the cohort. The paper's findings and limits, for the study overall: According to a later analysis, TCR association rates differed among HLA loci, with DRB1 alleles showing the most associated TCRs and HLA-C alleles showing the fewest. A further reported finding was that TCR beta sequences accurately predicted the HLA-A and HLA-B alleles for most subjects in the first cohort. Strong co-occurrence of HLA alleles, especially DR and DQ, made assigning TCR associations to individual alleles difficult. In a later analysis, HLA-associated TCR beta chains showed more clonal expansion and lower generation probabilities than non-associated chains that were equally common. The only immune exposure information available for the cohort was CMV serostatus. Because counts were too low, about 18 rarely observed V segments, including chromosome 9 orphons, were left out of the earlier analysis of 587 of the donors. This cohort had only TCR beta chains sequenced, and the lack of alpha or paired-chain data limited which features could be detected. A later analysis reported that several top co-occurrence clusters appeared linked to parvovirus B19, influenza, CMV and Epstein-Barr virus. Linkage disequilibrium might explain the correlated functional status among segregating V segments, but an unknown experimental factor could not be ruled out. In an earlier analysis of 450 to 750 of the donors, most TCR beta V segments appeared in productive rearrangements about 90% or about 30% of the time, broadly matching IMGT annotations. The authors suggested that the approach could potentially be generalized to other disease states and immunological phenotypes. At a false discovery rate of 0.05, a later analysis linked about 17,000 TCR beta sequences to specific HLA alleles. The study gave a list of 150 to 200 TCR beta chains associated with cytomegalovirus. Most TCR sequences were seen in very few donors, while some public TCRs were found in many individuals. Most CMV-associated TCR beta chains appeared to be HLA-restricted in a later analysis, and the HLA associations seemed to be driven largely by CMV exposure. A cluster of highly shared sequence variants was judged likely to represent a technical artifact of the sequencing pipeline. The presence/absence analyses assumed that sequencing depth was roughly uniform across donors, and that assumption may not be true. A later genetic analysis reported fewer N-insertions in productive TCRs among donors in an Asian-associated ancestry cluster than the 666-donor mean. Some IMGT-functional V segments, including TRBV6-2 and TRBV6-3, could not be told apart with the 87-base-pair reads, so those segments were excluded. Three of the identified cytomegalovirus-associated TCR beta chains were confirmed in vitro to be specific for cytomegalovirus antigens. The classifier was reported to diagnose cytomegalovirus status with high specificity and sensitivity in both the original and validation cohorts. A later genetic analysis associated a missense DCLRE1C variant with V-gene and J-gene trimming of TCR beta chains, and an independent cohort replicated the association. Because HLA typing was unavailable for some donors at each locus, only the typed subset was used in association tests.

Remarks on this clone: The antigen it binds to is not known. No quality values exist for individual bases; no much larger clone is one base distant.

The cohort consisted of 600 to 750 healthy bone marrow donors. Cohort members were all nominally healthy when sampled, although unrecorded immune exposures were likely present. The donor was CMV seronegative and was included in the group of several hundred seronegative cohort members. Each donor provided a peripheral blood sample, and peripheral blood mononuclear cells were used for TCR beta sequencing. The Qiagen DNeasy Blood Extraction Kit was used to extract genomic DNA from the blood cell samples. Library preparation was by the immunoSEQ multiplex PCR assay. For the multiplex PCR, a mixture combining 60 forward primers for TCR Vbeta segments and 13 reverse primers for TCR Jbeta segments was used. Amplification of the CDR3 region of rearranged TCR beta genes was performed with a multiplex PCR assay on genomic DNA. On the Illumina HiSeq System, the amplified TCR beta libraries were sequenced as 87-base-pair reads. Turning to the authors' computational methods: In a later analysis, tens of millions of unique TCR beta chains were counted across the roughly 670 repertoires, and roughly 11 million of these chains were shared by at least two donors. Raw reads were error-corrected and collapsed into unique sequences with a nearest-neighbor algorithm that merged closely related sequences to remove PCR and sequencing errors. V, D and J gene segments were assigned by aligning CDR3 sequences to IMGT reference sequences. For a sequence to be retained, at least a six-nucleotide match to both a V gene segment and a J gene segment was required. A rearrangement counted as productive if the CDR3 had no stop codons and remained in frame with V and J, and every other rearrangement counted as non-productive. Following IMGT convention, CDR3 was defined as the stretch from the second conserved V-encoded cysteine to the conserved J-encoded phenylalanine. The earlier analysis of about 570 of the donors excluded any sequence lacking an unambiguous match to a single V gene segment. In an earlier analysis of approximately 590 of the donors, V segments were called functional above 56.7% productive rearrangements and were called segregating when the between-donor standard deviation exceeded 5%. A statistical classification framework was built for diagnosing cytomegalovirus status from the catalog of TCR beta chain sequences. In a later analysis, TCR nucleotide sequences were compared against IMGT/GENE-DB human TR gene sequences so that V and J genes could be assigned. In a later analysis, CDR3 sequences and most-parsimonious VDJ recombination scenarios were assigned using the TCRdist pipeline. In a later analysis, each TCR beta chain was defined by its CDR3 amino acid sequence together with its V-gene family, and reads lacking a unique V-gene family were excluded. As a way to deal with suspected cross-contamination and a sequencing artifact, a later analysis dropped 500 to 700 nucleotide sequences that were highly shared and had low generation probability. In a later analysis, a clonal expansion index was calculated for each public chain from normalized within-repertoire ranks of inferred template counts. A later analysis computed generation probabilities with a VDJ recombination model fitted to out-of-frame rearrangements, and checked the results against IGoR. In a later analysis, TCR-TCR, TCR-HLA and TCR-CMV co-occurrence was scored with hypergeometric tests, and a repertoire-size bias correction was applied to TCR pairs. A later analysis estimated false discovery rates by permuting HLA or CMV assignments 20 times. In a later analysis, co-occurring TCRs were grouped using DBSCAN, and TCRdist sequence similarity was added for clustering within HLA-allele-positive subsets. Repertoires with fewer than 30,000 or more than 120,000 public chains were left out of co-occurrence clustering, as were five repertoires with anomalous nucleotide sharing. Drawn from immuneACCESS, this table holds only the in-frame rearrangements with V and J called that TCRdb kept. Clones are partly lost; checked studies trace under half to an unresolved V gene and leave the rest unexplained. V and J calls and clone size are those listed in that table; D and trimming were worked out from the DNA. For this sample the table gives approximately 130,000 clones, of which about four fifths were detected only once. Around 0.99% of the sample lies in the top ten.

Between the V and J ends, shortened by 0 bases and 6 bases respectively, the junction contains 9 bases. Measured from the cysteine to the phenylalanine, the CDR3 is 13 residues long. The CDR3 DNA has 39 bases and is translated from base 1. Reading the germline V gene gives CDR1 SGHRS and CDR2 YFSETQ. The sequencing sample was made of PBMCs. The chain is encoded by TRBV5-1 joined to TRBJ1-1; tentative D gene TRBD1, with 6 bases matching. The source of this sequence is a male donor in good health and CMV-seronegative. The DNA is TGCGCCAGCAGCTTGGTCGACAGGTCTGAAGCTTTCTTT. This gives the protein CASSLVDRSEAFF.